Each of the 26 T cell receptor beta chains below was sequenced from the same sample in a study of T cell responses to AZD1222 COVID-19 vaccine. Produced via immunoSEQ multiplex PCR; TCRdb's table is partial and in-frame only. This table holds around 140,000 clones, approximately 92% found once. Sequencing used peripheral blood, obtained 28 days after the second AZD1222 dose. These receptors all come from an adult who received the AZD1222 COVID-19 vaccine.

The chain recombines TRBV7-8 with TRBJ1-1, with D possibly matching TRBD1 (6 bases). CDR1 SGHVS and CDR2 FQNEAQ come from the germline V gene. The CDR3 covers 15 residues. Trimming pared 5 bases from V and 4 bases from J, leaving 17 bases between. CDR3 in DNA: TGTGCCAGCAGCCTCGGCGGACAGCCCACCACTGAAGCTTTCTTT. Its translation is CASSLGGQPTTEAFF.

Comment on this clone: A read error may produce the germline difference seen at one junction end. The V call is TRBV20-1, the J call TRBJ1-4, with a weak D call TRBD1 (6 bases). Germline lookup yields CDR1 DFQATT and CDR2 SNEGSKA (reference sequence). This CDR3 region has 11 residues. The CDR3 DNA follows: TGCAGTGCTAGAGATGGCAGACAGGAAATTTTT. Translated: CSARDGRQEIF.

The CDR3 loop is CASSSRGTGNGYTF. The CDR3 nucleotides read TGTGCCAGCAGCTCTCGCGGGACAGGGAATGGCTACACCTTC. The chain has TRBV5-6 and TRBJ1-2; 9 bases are shared with TRBD1. The CDR3 loop spans 14 amino acids. V gave up 3 bases and J gave up 6 bases; unmatched junction bases: 6. Germline CDR1 is SGHDT and CDR2 is YYEEEE.

This clone showed up just once. V is TRBV7-3 and J is TRBJ2-3, with 10 bases identical to TRBD2. V lost 3 bases and J lost 11; bases outside the gene matches: 8. From germline, CDR1 is SGHTA and CDR2 FQGTGA. This CDR3 has 14 residues. CDR3 nucleotides: TGTGCCAGCAGCTTGGGGCTAGCGGGGGAGGTGCAGTATTTT. Protein product: CASSLGLAGEVQYF.

This clone was seen once. The chain employs TRBV27 and TRBJ1-1; D gene uncertain. This CDR3 region has 13 residues. Germline V gene data show CDR1 as MNHEY and CDR2 as SMNVEV (reference sequence). The V and J ends lost 3 bases and 6 bases respectively, with 11 bases between them. DNA for the CDR3: TGTGCCAGCAGTTTTGCCGGGTCGCCTGAAGCTTTCTTT. It is translated as CASSFAGSPEAFF.

The J gene is TRBJ2-3, the V gene TRBV5-6; D ambiguous. V was trimmed by 1 base and J by 5 bases, leaving 11 bases between them. Germline V gene data show CDR1 as SGHDT and CDR2 as YYEEEE. The CDR3 is 14 residues long. CDR3 amino acids: CASSLWWGGDTQYF. The CDR3 region has the DNA TGTGCCAGCAGCTTGTGGTGGGGTGGAGATACGCAGTATTTT.

The rearrangement links TRBV7-9 to TRBJ1-5; D remains ambiguous. V lost 4 bases and J 7 bases, leaving 8 bases between the germline ends. This CDR3 has 12 amino acids. Looked up from germline, CDR1 is SEHNR and CDR2 is FQNEAQ (reference sequence). The CDR3 DNA is TGTGCCAGCAGCTCCCTGGGGCAGCCCCAGCATTTT. Translation: CASSSLGQPQHF.

This chain connects TRBV18 to TRBJ2-2; the match to TRBD2 covers 8 bases. This CDR3 is 15 amino acids long. With 2 bases clipped from V and 6 bases from J, the junction kept 5 bases outside the gene matches. Germline assignment: CDR1 KGHSH and CDR2 LQKENI. The CDR3 is CASSPSTSAAGELFF. For the CDR3, the DNA is TGTGCCAGCTCACCATCGACTAGCGCCGCCGGGGAGCTGTTTTTT.

This clone was detected only a few times. The chain links TRBV12-3 or TRBV12-4 to TRBJ1-1, with D uncertain. The CDR3 sequence is 13 residues long. Trimming removed 4 bases from V and 2 bases from J, with 8 bases in between. The CDR3 nucleotides are TGTGCCAGCAGTTCATCCTATAACACTGAAGCTTTCTTT. It is translated as CASSSSYNTEAFF.

This clone was seen only once. The chain has TRBV5-4 and TRBJ1-2, with 7 bases matching TRBD1. This CDR3 is built from 15 residues. The V and J ends lost 4 bases and 7 bases, in that order; junction bases with no gene match: 13. Germline CDR1 and CDR2: SGHNT and YYREEE (reference sequence). The DNA for the CDR3 is TGTGCCAGCAGCCCGTCGACAGGGTTCGGGTTTGGCTACACCTTC. Protein sequence: CASSPSTGFGFGYTF.

The V gene is TRBV10-3, the J gene TRBJ1-1; 10 bases match TRBD1. After removal of 7 bases from V and 3 bases from J, the junction contained 8 bases not matched to a gene. The CDR3 runs to 15 residues. Per the germline V gene, CDR1 is ENHRY and CDR2 is SYGVKD. The CDR3: CAITHEDRGYTEAFF. DNA for the CDR3: TGTGCCATCACCCACGAGGACAGGGGGTACACTGAAGCTTTCTTT.

This clone is a singleton in its sample. The V gene is TRBV24-1, the J gene TRBJ2-1, with D hard to call. The V gene lost 5 bases and the J gene lost 7 bases, with 8 bases spanning the gap. Germline assignment: CDR1 KGHDR and CDR2 SFDVKD. The CDR3 totals 12 residues. The CDR3 region is CATSGSGNEQFF. The CDR3 nucleotides read TGTGCCACCAGTGGGTCTGGGAATGAGCAGTTCTTC.

The gene calls are TRBV5-4 and TRBJ2-2, with D perhaps TRBD2 (6 bases). The CDR3 has 15 residues. Germline CDR1 SGHNT, CDR2 YYREEE (reference sequence). V gave up 4 bases and J gave up 4 bases, with 14 bases separating them. CDR3 DNA: TGTGCCAGCAGCGCCCCCGGGACTTTCACCGGGGAGCTGTTTTTT. Its translation: CASSAPGTFTGELFF. Together with reference TRBV5-4 and TRBJ2-2, the CDR3 gives the full variable domain: ETGVTQSPTHLIKTRGQQVTLRCSSQSGHNTVSWYQQALGQGPQFIFQYYREEENGRGNFPPRFSGLQFPNYSSELNVNALELDDSALYLCASSAPGTFTGELFFGEGSRLTVL.

The CDR3 sequence is CASSVGAGGRDEQFF. The CDR3 nucleotides are TGTGCCAGCAGCGTAGGGGCAGGGGGCAGGGATGAGCAGTTCTTC. V and J are TRBV9 and TRBJ2-1; 8 nucleotides align to TRBD1. CDR1 and CDR2 (germline): SGDLS, YYNGEE. The J segment lost 8 bases and the V segment lost 0 bases, leaving 7 bases of the junction unmatched. The CDR3 is 15 amino acids.

This clone appeared a few times. The V and J genes are TRBV5-1 and TRBJ1-2; weak D call: TRBD1 (5 bases). Trimming shortened V by 6 bases and J by 8 bases, and 23 bases separated the two germline ends. Germline assignment: CDR1 SGHRS and CDR2 YFSETQ. This CDR3 spans 15 amino acids. The CDR3 region is CASTPGGVRVRGYTF. CDR3 coding DNA: TGCGCCAGCACCCCGGGAGGAGTCAGGGTCAGGGGCTACACCTTC. Together with reference TRBV5-1 and TRBJ1-2, the CDR3 gives the full variable domain: KAGVTQTPRYLIKTRGQQVTLSCSPISGHRSVSWYQQTPGQGLQFLFEYFSETQRNKGNFPGRFSGRQFSNSRSEMNVSTLELGDSALYLCASTPGGVRVRGYTFGSGTRLTVV.

V is TRBV11-2 and J is TRBJ2-1; no reliable D call. CDR3 size: 13 residues. V was clipped by 5 bases and J by 3 bases, with 8 bases between them. The V gene's germline CDR1 is SGHAT and CDR2 FQNNGV. CDR3 DNA: TGTGCCAGCAGCCCGACCCGCTACAATGAGCAGTTCTTC. It codes for CASSPTRYNEQFF.

The chain combines TRBV6-5 with TRBJ1-1, with D possibly matching TRBD1 (5 bases). V gave up 10 bases and J gave up 1 base, with 13 bases separating them. This CDR3 spans 13 amino acids. Germline values: CDR1 MNHEY, CDR2 SVGAGI. CDR3 coding DNA: TGTGCCACCGAACGTACAGGGAACACTGAAGCTTTCTTT. It specifies CATERTGNTEAFF.

The chain carries TRBV28 and TRBJ1-4; 9 bases are shared with TRBD1. J gave up 8 bases and V 4 bases, and 8 bases lay outside the gene matches. In germline, CDR1 is MDHEN, CDR2 SYDVKM. CDR3 length equals 15 residues. The CDR3 loop reads CASSSTGGGGEKLFF. As DNA, the CDR3 is TGTGCCAGCAGTTCTACAGGGGGCGGGGGCGAAAAACTGTTTTTT. The variable domain in full, completed from reference TRBV28 and TRBJ1-4, reads DVKVTQSSRYLVKRTGEKVFLECVQDMDHENMFWYRQDPGLGLRLIYFSYDVKMKEKGDIPEGYSVSREKKERFSLILESASTNQTSMYLCASSSTGGGGEKLFFGSGTQLSVL.

The rearrangement uses TRBV7-8 and TRBJ1-5; D not certain. Looked up from germline, CDR1 is SGHVS and CDR2 is FQNEAQ. The CDR3 length is 14 residues. V gave up 5 bases and J gave up 3 bases, with 11 bases separating them. The CDR3 reads CASSHSQINQPQHF. CDR3 coding DNA: TGTGCCAGCAGCCATTCCCAAATCAATCAGCCCCAGCATTTT. The entire variable domain, with the rest obtained from reference TRBV7-8 and TRBJ1-5, is as follows: GAGVSQSPRYKVAKRGQDVALRCDPISGHVSLFWYQQALGQGPEFLTYFQNEAQLDKSGLPSDRFFAERPEGSVSTLKIQRTQQEDSAVYLCASSHSQINQPQHFGDGTRLSIL.

A single count supports this clone. This chain connects TRBV2 to TRBJ1-3, with TRBD1 matching 8 bases. From germline, CDR1 is SNHLY and CDR2 FYNNEI. The V and J ends lost 4 bases and 3 bases, in that order; junction bases with no gene match: 5. The CDR3 extends over 15 amino acids. CDR3 sequence: CASSGQGWSGNTIYF. The CDR3 region has the DNA TGTGCCAGCAGTGGACAGGGGTGGAGTGGAAACACCATATATTTT. The full variable domain, with the rest looked up from reference TRBV2 and TRBJ1-3, is EPEVTQTPSHQVTQMGQEVILRCVPISNHLYFYWYRQILGQKVEFLVSFYNNEISEKSEIFDDQFSVERPDGSNFTLKIRSTKLEDSAMYFCASSGQGWSGNTIYFGEGSWLTVV.

The chain combines TRBV30 with TRBJ2-1; unclear D gene. The germline V gene has CDR1 GTSNPN and CDR2 SVGIG (reference sequence). Trimming took 5 bases from V and 9 from J, leaving 17 bases between them. The CDR3 is 13 amino acids. CDR3 coding DNA: TGTGCCTGGGTTAGAAACCCGGGTAGTGAGCAGTTCTTC. Protein: CAWVRNPGSEQFF. Combining the CDR3 with reference TRBV30 and TRBJ2-1 gives the whole variable domain SQTIHQWPATLVQPVGSPLSLECTVEGTSNPNLYWYRQAAGRGLQLLFYSVGIGQISSEVPQNLSASRPQDRQFILSSKKLLLSDSGFYLCAWVRNPGSEQFFGPGTRLTVL.

V gene TRBV21-1 combines with J gene TRBJ2-5; TRBD2 is taken as the D call from the table, unchecked against the DNA. TRBV21-1 is a recognized pseudogene. The CDR3 length is 13 residues. The CDR3 loop reads CKDLAGVGETQYF. CDR3 DNA sequence: TGTAAGGATCTAGCGGGGGTTGGGGAGACCCAGTACTTC.

This chain links TRBV5-4 with TRBJ2-1, with a tentative D call TRBD1 (7 bases). Germline V gene lookup returns CDR1 SGHNT and CDR2 YYREEE (reference sequence). V shed 4 bases and J shed 7 bases, with 15 bases lying between them. The CDR3 is 14 residues long. The CDR3 protein is CASSPDPGGNEQFF. The CDR3 DNA sequence: TGTGCCAGCAGCCCGGACCCAGGGGGGAATGAGCAGTTCTTC.

About this clone: The same CDR3 also results from other DNA sequences found in this sample. The chain couples TRBV18 to TRBJ1-6, with 9 bases that match TRBD1. V lost 6 bases, J lost 5 bases, and 5 bases stayed unmatched. Per germline, CDR1 KGHSH and CDR2 LQKENI. This CDR3 spans 15 amino acids. DNA for the CDR3: TGTGCCAGCTCGCACGGGACAGGGAATAATTCACCCCTCCACTTT. It specifies CASSHGTGNNSPLHF.

The genes are TRBV9 and TRBJ1-4, with a tentative D call TRBD1 (5 bases). From germline, CDR1 is SGDLS and CDR2 YYNGEE. V was trimmed by 3 bases and J by 7 bases, leaving 16 bases between them. The CDR3 extends over 15 amino acids. The CDR3 is CASSAREGQAEKLFF. The CDR3 region has the DNA TGTGCCAGCAGCGCTAGAGAAGGACAAGCTGAAAAACTGTTTTTT. The entire variable domain, with the rest obtained from reference TRBV9 and TRBJ1-4, is as follows: DSGVTQTPKHLITATGQRVTLRCSPRSGDLSVYWYQQSLDQGLQFLIQYYNGEERAKGNILERFSAQQFPDLHSELNLSSLELGDSALYFCASSAREGQAEKLFFGSGTQLSVL.

The chain has TRBV5-1 and TRBJ2-3, with TRBD2 as a possible D gene (6 bases). The CDR3 runs 17 residues. Germline assignment: CDR1 SGHRS and CDR2 YFSETQ. V lost 1 base and J 4 bases, leaving 19 bases between the germline ends. CDR3 sequence reads: CASSLWFGSGVADTQYF. The CDR3 DNA reads as TGCGCCAGCAGCTTGTGGTTCGGGAGTGGGGTTGCAGATACGCAGTATTTT.